The 27 T cell receptor beta chains below come from one sample, sequenced in a study of blood T cell repertoires in COVID-19. The method was immunoSEQ multiplex PCR; TCRdb's version includes in-frame clones alone and lacks a portion of them. The sample has around 170,000 clones, roughly 80% seen once. Sample: PBMCs or T cells enriched from blood (not recorded which). The receptors shown here come from a man aged 45-65 years who had recovered from COVID-19.

This chain joins TRBV5-1 and TRBJ1-2; D unclear. The V end was cut by 5 bases, the J end by 2 bases, with 7 bases between. The CDR3 extends over 12 amino acids. CDR1 SGHRS and CDR2 YFSETQ come from the germline V gene. The chain's CDR3 is CASRESNYGYTF. Written as DNA, the CDR3 is TGCGCCAGCAGGGAGTCCAACTATGGCTACACCTTC.

A few counts support this clone. The chain joins TRBV19 to TRBJ1-5; 8 nucleotides align to TRBD1. This CDR3 region has 14 residues. Trimming at V came to 7 bases and at J to 9 bases, leaving 11 bases not matched to a gene. Germline values: CDR1 LNHDA, CDR2 SQIVND (reference sequence). The chain's CDR3 is CASTETGGPGPQHF. In DNA form, the CDR3 reads TGTGCCAGTACCGAAACAGGGGGTCCGGGGCCCCAGCATTTT. The full variable domain, completed using reference TRBV19 and TRBJ1-5, is DGGITQSPKYLFRKEGQNVTLSCEQNLNHDAMYWYRQDPGQGLRLIYYSQIVNDFQKGDIAEGYSVSREKKESFPLTVTSAQKNPTAFYLCASTETGGPGPQHFGDGTRLSIL.

V is TRBV6-5 and J is TRBJ1-2, with D unclear. CDR3 length: 15 residues. The V and J ends lost 5 bases and 5 bases respectively, with 18 bases between them. Germline V gene data show CDR1 as MNHEY and CDR2 as SVGAGI. CDR3 bases: TGTGCCAGCAGTCCCCTTCCGGGTTTCCGGTATGGCTACACCTTC. Encoded protein: CASSPLPGFRYGYTF.

The chain employs TRBV10-3 and TRBJ2-5; 7 nucleotides agree with TRBD2. Germline CDR1 and CDR2: ENHRY and SYGVKD. V lost 3 bases and J lost 2; bases outside the gene matches: 6. This CDR3 is 15 amino acids long. For the CDR3, the DNA is TGTGCCATCAGTGACTTGGCGGGAGCGCAAGAGACCCAGTACTTC. It specifies CAISDLAGAQETQYF.

In its sample, this clone was seen once. This sequence joins TRBV3-1 (or the pseudogene TRBV3-2) and TRBJ2-7; D is perhaps TRBD1 (6 bases). Germline V gene sequence: CDR1 LGHDT, CDR2 YNNKEL (reference sequence). CDR3 length equals 19 residues. Trimming took 5 bases from V and 3 from J, leaving 29 bases between them. The CDR3 here is CASSYTYRATWGSSYEQYF. The CDR3 DNA reads TGTGCCAGCAGCTATACCTACAGGGCAACTTGGGGAAGTAGCTACGAGCAGTACTTC.

In its sample, this clone was seen once. This rearrangement joins TRBV6-5 to TRBJ1-2; D remains ambiguous. The V gene's germline CDR1 is MNHEY and CDR2 SVGAGI. Trimming removed 2 bases at V and 0 bases at J, with 7 bases between. This CDR3 contains 14 residues. In DNA, the CDR3 is TGTGCCAGCAGTTACCCCCCTCCTAACTATGGCTACACCTTC. Residues: CASSYPPPNYGYTF.

The V and J genes are TRBV18 and TRBJ2-3; possibly TRBD2 for D (5 bases). Germline V gives CDR1 KGHSH, CDR2 LQKENI. V was clipped by 3 bases and J by 3 bases, with 7 bases between them. The CDR3 sequence is 13 residues long. The CDR3 is CASSPEVTDTQYF. The CDR3 DNA reads as TGTGCCAGCTCACCGGAGGTGACAGATACGCAGTATTTT.

The gene calls are TRBV3-1 (or the pseudogene TRBV3-2) and TRBJ1-2; TRBD1 might be the D (6 bases). Trimming cost V 4 bases and J 1 base, with 7 bases left between them. This CDR3 has 13 residues. Germline CDR1 is LGHDT and CDR2 is YNNKEL (reference sequence). The CDR3 protein is CASSRDNNYGYTF. CDR3 sequence (DNA): TGTGCCAGCAGCCGGGACAATAACTATGGCTACACCTTC.

This clone was recorded only once. The chain joins TRBV4-3 to TRBJ1-6, with D perhaps matching TRBD1 (5 bases). V was clipped by 6 bases and J by 10 bases, with 13 bases between them. CDR1 is LGHNA, CDR2 YSLEER, per germline. CDR3 length: 13 residues. CDR3 in DNA: TGCGCCAGCAGTACAAGGGGCACCTCACCCCTCCACTTT. This codes for CASSTRGTSPLHF.

The CDR3 is CASRSLAGSEQFF. DNA for the CDR3: TGTGCCAGCAGGTCTCTAGCGGGGAGTGAGCAGTTCTTC. This chain connects TRBV12-3 or TRBV12-4 to TRBJ2-1; TRBD2 matches at 9 bases. There are 13 residues in the CDR3. Germline trimming cut 6 bases from V and 9 bases from J; bases unmatched to any gene: 6.

This clone was seen a handful of times. The gene calls are TRBV11-2 and TRBJ1-2, with 7 bases matching TRBD1. Unmatched junction bases numbered 8, after V lost 5 bases and J lost 8 bases. The CDR3 length is 13 residues. CDR1 is SGHAT and CDR2 is FQNNGV in the germline V gene. The CDR3 nucleotides are TGTGCCAGCAGCCACGGACAGGAGAGGGGCTACACCTTC. Encoded protein: CASSHGQERGYTF. Based on the CDR3 plus reference TRBV11-2 and TRBJ1-2, the full variable domain is EAGVAQSPRYKIIEKRQSVAFWCNPISGHATLYWYQQILGQGPKLLIQFQNNGVVDDSQLPKDRFSAERLKGVDSTLKIQPAKLEDSAVYLCASSHGQERGYTFGSGTRLTVV.

The chain links TRBV12-5 to TRBJ1-3, with 10 bases lining up with TRBD1. The CDR3 is 16 amino acids. In germline, CDR1 is LGHNT, CDR2 FRNRAP. The J segment lost 2 bases and the V segment lost 7 bases, leaving 8 bases of the junction unmatched. The CDR3 DNA reads TGTGCTAGTGCCCGGGTGGGACAGGGGCCTGGAAACACCATATATTTT. Its protein product is CASARVGQGPGNTIYF.

This clone came up once. The J gene is TRBJ1-5, the V gene TRBV11-2, with D hard to call. Trimming pared 0 bases from V and 6 bases from J, leaving 6 bases between. The CDR3 extends over 13 amino acids. Germline V gene lookup returns CDR1 SGHAT and CDR2 FQNNGV. The CDR3 nucleotides are TGTGCCAGCAGCTTAGAGCCCAGTCAGCCCCAGCATTTT. This gives the protein CASSLEPSQPQHF. The full variable domain, with the rest looked up from reference TRBV11-2 and TRBJ1-5, is EAGVAQSPRYKIIEKRQSVAFWCNPISGHATLYWYQQILGQGPKLLIQFQNNGVVDDSQLPKDRFSAERLKGVDSTLKIQPAKLEDSAVYLCASSLEPSQPQHFGDGTRLSIL.

This clone was seen more than once but under ten times. The chain employs TRBV6-5 and TRBJ2-7, with 12 bases that match TRBD1. The CDR3 totals 14 residues. Germline CDR1 is MNHEY and CDR2 is SVGAGI. Trimming cost V 7 bases and J 3 bases; bases outside gene matches: 4. The CDR3 nucleotides read TGTGCCAGCATTAGGGACAGGGGGCGCTACGAGCAGTACTTC. As protein: CASIRDRGRYEQYF.

Here the CDR3 reads CASSQGVGGLGSPLHF. The CDR3 DNA reads TGTGCCAGCAGCCAAGGTGTTGGGGGGTTAGGTTCACCCCTCCACTTT. The chain recombines TRBV3-1 (or the pseudogene TRBV3-2) with TRBJ1-6, with D possibly TRBD1 on 5 matching bases. CDR3 length equals 16 residues. V was pared by 1 base and J by 9 bases, with 16 bases between. Germline CDR1 and CDR2: LGHDT and YNNKEL (reference sequence).

V is TRBV5-4 and J is TRBJ1-1, with 10 bases that match TRBD1. CDR3 length: 17 residues. V lost 0 bases and J lost 4; bases outside the gene matches: 9. Germline assignment: CDR1 SGHNT and CDR2 YYREEE (reference sequence). The CDR3 DNA is TGTGCCAGCAGCTTGGCCGGGACAGGGGCTGGTGGCACTGAAGCTTTCTTT. Translation gives CASSLAGTGAGGTEAFF.

The chain carries TRBV11-2 and TRBJ2-1; TRBD2 matches at 8 bases. Germline CDR1 SGHAT, CDR2 FQNNGV. V trimming: 0 bases; J trimming: 1 base; junction bases outside the gene matches: 11. This CDR3 spans 19 amino acids. CDR3 loop: CASSLDLGGVAGSYNEQFF. The CDR3 DNA reads as TGTGCCAGCAGCTTAGACCTCGGGGGGGTAGCGGGGTCCTACAATGAGCAGTTCTTC.

This clone came up once. The gene calls are TRBV5-1 and TRBJ1-5, with D possibly matching TRBD1 (5 bases). V was pared by 4 bases and J by 4 bases, with 12 bases between. Germline V gene sequence: CDR1 SGHRS, CDR2 YFSETQ. The CDR3 contains 14 residues. CDR3 sequence: CASSQAGGNQPQHF. The CDR3 bases are TGCGCCAGCAGCCAGGCGGGGGGGAATCAGCCCCAGCATTTT. Together with reference TRBV5-1 and TRBJ1-5, the CDR3 gives the full variable domain: KAGVTQTPRYLIKTRGQQVTLSCSPISGHRSVSWYQQTPGQGLQFLFEYFSETQRNKGNFPGRFSGRQFSNSRSEMNVSTLELGDSALYLCASSQAGGNQPQHFGDGTRLSIL.

This chain joins TRBV12-3 or TRBV12-4 and TRBJ1-2; D is perhaps TRBD1 (5 bases). The CDR3 loop spans 13 amino acids. V dropped 3 bases and J dropped 8 bases, with 13 bases sitting between them. This chain's CDR3 is CASSFRGTGGYTF. CDR3 in DNA: TGTGCCAGCAGTTTTAGGGGTACCGGGGGCTACACCTTC.

The chain recombines TRBV5-6 with TRBJ2-5; 7 bases line up with TRBD1. The length of the CDR3 is 14 residues. The V gene end was trimmed by 3 bases and the J gene end by 5 bases; junction bases not matched to a gene: 7. From germline, CDR1 is SGHDT and CDR2 YYEEEE. CDR3 loop: CASSSQQGRETQYF. The CDR3 nucleotides read TGTGCCAGCAGCTCGCAACAGGGGCGGGAGACCCAGTACTTC.

The chain is built from TRBV6-6 and TRBJ1-5; tentatively, D is TRBD1 (5 bases). The germline V and J ends were trimmed by 10 bases and 2 bases, with 18 bases remaining between them. This CDR3 region has 15 residues. Germline V gene sequence: CDR1 MNHNY, CDR2 SVGAGI (reference sequence). The CDR3 DNA reads as TGTGCCACCCTTAAGGGGTCTGATGGCAATCAGCCCCAGCATTTT. Protein: CATLKGSDGNQPQHF.

The chain combines TRBV28 with TRBJ2-3; 10 bases align to TRBD2. This CDR3 has 16 amino acids. Germline V gene lookup returns CDR1 MDHEN and CDR2 SYDVKM. The junction had 5 bases not matched to a gene; V was cut back by 1 base and J by 4 bases. The CDR3 reads CASSLSSGGAPDTQYF. CDR3 DNA: TGTGCCAGCAGTTTATCGAGCGGGGGGGCCCCAGATACGCAGTATTTT.

This clone came up once. CDR3 coding DNA: TGTGCCAGCACCTCCCCCGGGGGGACCCCCCATGGCTACACCTTC. Translated, it gives CASTSPGGTPHGYTF. V is TRBV7-2 and J is TRBJ1-2; D is perhaps TRBD1 (5 bases). Germline V lookup: CDR1 SGHTA, CDR2 FQGNSA. The V end was cut by 7 bases, the J end by 6 bases, with 21 bases between. This CDR3 comprises 15 residues. The whole variable domain, remainder taken from reference TRBV7-2 and TRBJ1-2, is GAGVSQSPSNKVTEKGKDVELRCDPISGHTALYWYRQSLGQGLEFLIYFQGNSAPDKSGLPSDRFSAERTGGSVSTLTIQRTQQEDSAVYLCASTSPGGTPHGYTFGSGTRLTVV.

The chain joins TRBV20-1 to TRBJ2-7; D unclear. Germline CDR1 DFQATT, CDR2 SNEGSKA (reference sequence). The CDR3 is made up of 13 amino acids. The V end lost 3 bases, the J end lost 0 bases, and 9 bases lay between the germline ends. Here the CDR3 DNA reads TGCAGTGCTAGTTCCTTTCCCTCCTACGAGCAGTACTTC. Translated: CSASSFPSYEQYF.

This clone was seen once. The rearrangement links TRBV5-5 to TRBJ1-2; the D gene is possibly TRBD1 (5 bases). CDR1 SGHKS and CDR2 YYEKEE come from the germline V gene (reference sequence). The length of the CDR3 is 15 residues. Trimming cost V 0 bases and J 6 bases, with 15 bases left between them. The CDR3 loop is CASSLDWGGGNGYTF. The DNA for the CDR3 is TGTGCCAGCAGCTTGGACTGGGGGGGAGGTAATGGCTACACCTTC. Full variable domain (remainder filled in from reference TRBV5-5 and TRBJ1-2): DAGVTQSPTHLIKTRGQQVTLRCSPISGHKSVSWYQQVLGQGPQFIFQYYEKEERGRGNFPDRFSARQFPNYSSELNVNALLLGDSALYLCASSLDWGGGNGYTFGSGTRLTVV.

The gene calls are TRBV18 and TRBJ1-4; maybe TRBD1 (6 bases). The germline CDR1 and CDR2 sequences are KGHSH and LQKENI. The V end was cut by 3 bases, the J end by 8 bases, with 13 bases between. The length of the CDR3 is 14 residues. DNA of the CDR3: TGTGCCAGCTCACCGAAACAGGGTGGCGAAAAACTGTTTTTT. This translates into CASSPKQGGEKLFF.

V usage is TRBV5-4 and J usage is TRBJ2-5; 10 bases fit TRBD1. The CDR3 totals 15 residues. Looked up from germline, CDR1 is SGHNT and CDR2 is YYREEE (reference sequence). The V segment lost 0 bases and the J segment 5 bases; nucleotides outside the gene matches: 4. The CDR3 loop reads CASSLETTGGETQYF. The CDR3 coding sequence is TGTGCCAGCAGCTTGGAGACGACAGGGGGCGAGACCCAGTACTTC.